This T cell receptor beta chain comes out of a study of OX40 agonist ivuxolimab in advanced cancers. As for the study in general: Therapy given before enrollment (anti-PD-1, anti-PD-L1 or anti-CTLA-4) was allowed, and 40% to 50% had some. Whole-study results and caveats: At doses 0.1 to 3.0 mg/kg, CD4+ and CD8+ clones expanded.

This CDR3 contains 14 residues. The V gene end was trimmed by 0 bases and the J gene end by 4 bases; junction bases not matched to a gene: 2. Germline lookup yields CDR1 MNHEY and CDR2 SVGAGI. Only in-frame clones appear in the TCRdb table, and some are missing; sequencing was by immunoSEQ multiplex PCR. The sample has about 78,000 clones; roughly 93% are singletons. In regard to this clone: Its antigen remains unidentified.

The sequencing here drew on CD4+ or CD8+ T cells sorted from blood, taken in a trial of the OX40 agonist ivuxolimab. The rearrangement links TRBV6-5 to TRBJ1-2; 7 bases line up with TRBD1. The receptor was derived from an adult with an advanced solid tumor such as melanoma, head and neck, liver or kidney cancer. CDR3 sequence (DNA): TGTGCCAGCAGTTACTCGACAGGGACCTATGGCTACACCTTC. Its translation is CASSYSTGTYGYTF.